The 26 T cell receptor beta chains listed next were all sequenced from one sample in a study of vaccination and CD4 T cells after COVID-19. This sample's treatment: roughly 10-day PBMC culture with coronavirus spike peptide pools or control peptides (ViraFEST assay). An Oncomine TCR Beta short-read assay was used to sequence the DNA from cultured CD4+ T cells. MiXCR, run by TCRdb on the PCR reads, gives a single entry per CDR3 protein. The table has 15,000 or so distinct CDR3 sequences, around half seen once. These receptors' targets are unknown. Specimen: cultured CD4+ T cells from blood, collected after SARS-CoV-2 vaccination. Receptors were obtained from a human donor with COVID-19.

The chain carries TRBV7-9 and TRBJ1-1, with TRBD1 matching over 9 bases. There are 18 residues in the CDR3. Germline CDR1 and CDR2: SEHNR and FQNEAQ (reference sequence). V shed 8 bases, J shed 6 bases, and the junction held 22 bases outside the gene matches. The CDR3 DNA follows: TGTGCCAGCCGCTCCCTTACTGCCGGGACAGGGCGTTCCCCTGAAGCTTTCTTT. This codes for CASRSLTAGTGRSPEAFF.

The CDR3 spells CASTSFGADTQYF. The CDR3 DNA follows: TGTGCCAGCACATCCTTCGGGGCAGATACGCAGTATTTT. V gene TRBV7-9 combines with J gene TRBJ2-3, with D possibly matching TRBD2 (5 bases). Germline values: CDR1 SEHNR, CDR2 FQNEAQ (reference sequence). The CDR3 loop spans 13 amino acids. V gave up 7 bases and J gave up 4 bases, with 12 bases separating them.

J is TRBJ1-6 and V is TRBV7-2; D remains ambiguous. Germline-derived CDR1 and CDR2 are SGHTA and FQGNSA. Trimming cost V 5 bases and J 7 bases, with 9 bases left between them. The length of the CDR3 is 13 residues. Here the CDR3 DNA reads TGTGCCAGCAGCCGCGACGGGAATTCACCCCTCCACTTT. Translating gives CASSRDGNSPLHF.

This clonotype has only a few counts. The rearrangement uses TRBV6-2 or TRBV6-3 and TRBJ1-2; D not certain. The V and J ends lost 6 bases and 8 bases respectively, with 19 bases between them. CDR1 is MNHEY, CDR2 SVGEGT, per germline. This CDR3 comprises 14 residues. CDR3 coding DNA: TGTGCCAGCAGGAGTACGGGATCCACCGACGGCTACACCTTC. Residues: CASRSTGSTDGYTF.

The V and J genes are TRBV14 and TRBJ1-1; D gene unclear. Germline V CDR1 and CDR2: SGHDN, FVKESK. Trimming left V 1 base short and J 0 bases short, with 12 bases between. This CDR3 has 16 amino acids. The CDR3 protein is CASSQGFLRLNTEAFF. The CDR3 nucleotides read TGTGCCAGCAGCCAAGGTTTCTTACGCCTGAACACTGAAGCTTTCTTT.

The chain links TRBV27 to TRBJ1-3; TRBD1 matches at 9 bases. This CDR3 region has 15 residues. Unmatched junction bases numbered 9, after V lost 5 bases and J lost 7 bases. Germline loops: CDR1 MNHEY, CDR2 SMNVEV (reference sequence). This chain's CDR3 is CASSPKDRGVNTIYF. The CDR3 nucleotides are TGTGCCAGCAGTCCCAAGGACAGGGGCGTCAACACCATATATTTT.

This chain joins TRBV2 and TRBJ2-3; 9 nucleotides align to TRBD1. V lost 10 bases and J lost 2; bases outside the gene matches: 7. CDR1 and CDR2 (germline): SNHLY, FYNNEI. There are 14 residues in the CDR3. This chain's CDR3 is CATHRGPTTDTQYF. The CDR3 DNA sequence: TGTGCCACCCACAGGGGGCCCACCACAGATACGCAGTATTTT.

The chain recombines TRBV11-1 with TRBJ2-5, with 9 nucleotides matching TRBD1. Germline V lookup: CDR1 SGHAT, CDR2 FQDESV (reference sequence). The CDR3 runs 14 residues. The ends lost 5 bases at V and 4 bases at J; junction bases unmatched: 5. CDR3 sequence reads: CASSEDRGLETQYF. The CDR3 nucleotides are TGTGCCAGCAGCGAGGACAGGGGCCTAGAGACCCAGTACTTC.

This clonotype was observed a handful of times. The V call is TRBV6-4, the J call TRBJ1-6, with unresolved D. V lost 8 bases and J lost 0, with 5 bases in between. CDR1 is MRHNA and CDR2 is SNTAGT in the germline V gene. This CDR3 region has 13 residues. The CDR3 sequence is CASGYSYNSPLHF. DNA for the CDR3: TGTGCCAGCGGATACTCCTATAATTCACCCCTCCACTTT.

In this sample, this clonotype turned up once. CDR3 in amino acids: CASSLTRLAGNTGELFF. The CDR3, as DNA: TGTGCCAGCAGCTTAACGAGACTAGCGGGGAACACCGGGGAGCTGTTTTTT. The rearrangement joins TRBV7-3 to TRBJ2-2, with 10 positions matching TRBD2. This CDR3 is built from 17 residues. Germline V gene sequence: CDR1 SGHTA, CDR2 FQGTGA. The trim removed 0 bases at V and 1 base at J, leaving 2 bases unmatched.

The chain is built from TRBV7-2 and TRBJ1-6; a possible D gene is TRBD1 (5 bases). Looked up from germline, CDR1 is SGHTA and CDR2 is FQGNSA. Trimming removed 4 bases from V and 7 bases from J, with 14 bases in between. The CDR3 runs to 15 residues. The CDR3 spells CASSSDGTRNSPLHF. The CDR3 DNA reads as TGTGCCAGCAGCTCCGACGGGACTAGGAATTCACCCCTCCACTTT.

The chain couples TRBV4-2 to TRBJ2-6; TRBD1 aligns across 10 bases. CDR1 is LGHNA and CDR2 is YNFKEQ in the germline V gene. Trimming at V came to 1 base and at J to 4 bases, leaving 10 bases not matched to a gene. The CDR3 consists of 19 residues. In DNA, the CDR3 is TGTGCCAGCAGCCAAGGTCCGGACAGGGGGGGCCTCGGGGCCAACGTCCTGACTTTC. As protein: CASSQGPDRGGLGANVLTF.

This clonotype was found a few times. The V and J genes are TRBV24-1 and TRBJ2-7; TRBD1 aligns across 7 bases. With 6 bases clipped from V and 5 bases from J, the junction kept 9 bases outside the gene matches. Germline V CDR1 and CDR2: KGHDR, SFDVKD. CDR3 size: 14 residues. The CDR3 spells CATSRAGGNHEQYF. The CDR3 coding sequence is TGTGCCACCAGTAGGGCAGGGGGTAATCACGAGCAGTACTTC.

This sequence joins TRBV7-2 and TRBJ1-6, with TRBD1 matching over 10 bases. V lost 4 bases to trimming and J lost 6 bases; unmatched junction nucleotides: 6. The germline V gene has CDR1 SGHTA and CDR2 FQGNSA. The CDR3 extends over 16 amino acids. CDR3: CASSYWTGGVNSPLHF. DNA of the CDR3: TGTGCCAGCAGCTATTGGACAGGGGGAGTTAATTCACCCCTCCACTTT.

The chain employs TRBV20-1 and TRBJ1-1; 7 bases match TRBD1. Germline V gene sequence: CDR1 DFQATT, CDR2 SNEGSKA (reference sequence). Trimming at V came to 2 bases and at J to 7 bases, leaving 4 bases not matched to a gene. This CDR3 contains 12 residues. The CDR3 nucleotides read TGCAGTGCTAGAAAGGGGGCGCGTGAAGCTTTCTTT. Protein product: CSARKGAREAFF.

This clonotype was seen a handful of times. The rearrangement joins TRBV7-3 to TRBJ2-5, with D uncertain. Germline assignment: CDR1 SGHTA and CDR2 FQGTGA. Deletions cut 5 bases from V and 4 bases from J, with 11 bases between. CDR3 length: 13 amino acids. CDR3 sequence reads: CASSPSGRETQYF. In nucleotides, the CDR3 is TGTGCCAGCAGCCCATCAGGAAGAGAGACCCAGTACTTC.

V gene TRBV2 combines with J gene TRBJ1-3; TRBD1 agrees at 7 bases. V was clipped by 9 bases and J by 1 base; unmatched bases: 6. CDR1 and CDR2 (germline): SNHLY, FYNNEI. The CDR3 spans 14 residues. CDR3 region: CASLQGSSGNTIYF. The DNA for the CDR3 is TGTGCCAGTTTACAGGGGTCTTCTGGAAACACCATATATTTT.

The V gene is TRBV7-9, the J gene TRBJ1-5; a possible D gene is TRBD1 (5 bases). V was cut by 3 bases and J by 0 bases, with 6 bases left in between. Per the germline V gene, CDR1 is SEHNR and CDR2 is FQNEAQ (reference sequence). This CDR3 comprises 14 residues. The CDR3: CASSFGTSNQPQHF. In DNA form, the CDR3 reads TGTGCCAGCAGCTTCGGGACTAGCAATCAGCCCCAGCATTTT.

The chain has TRBV12-3 or TRBV12-4 and TRBJ1-5; no definite D call. This CDR3 spans 13 amino acids. V was pared by 6 bases and J by 0 bases, with 6 bases between. The CDR3 region has the DNA TGTGCCAGCAGCCTGTATAGCAATCAGCCCCAGCATTTT. Its translation: CASSLYSNQPQHF.

This clonotype was picked up a small number of times. The V call is TRBV11-3, the J call TRBJ2-3; the D gene is possibly TRBD1 (6 bases). Germline-derived CDR1 and CDR2 are SGHNT and YENEEA. V dropped 2 bases and J dropped 4 bases, with 13 bases sitting between them. The length of the CDR3 is 15 residues. CDR3: CASSLTDQGSDTQYF. CDR3 DNA sequence: TGTGCCAGCAGCTTAACCGATCAGGGGTCAGATACGCAGTATTTT.

This chain uses TRBV7-2 with TRBJ1-4; D uncertain. Germline CDR1 reads SGHTA; CDR2 reads FQGNSA. The V end lost 6 bases, the J end lost 8 bases, and 16 bases lay between the germline ends. The CDR3 contains 14 residues. In DNA, the CDR3 is TGTGCCAGCAGGTCGCTCGGGGTGGCGGAAAAACTGTTTTTT. It specifies CASRSLGVAEKLFF. Complete variable domain (other parts from reference TRBV7-2 and TRBJ1-4): GAGVSQSPSNKVTEKGKDVELRCDPISGHTALYWYRQSLGQGLEFLIYFQGNSAPDKSGLPSDRFSAERTGGSVSTLTIQRTQQEDSAVYLCASRSLGVAEKLFFGSGTQLSVL.

The chain is built from TRBV5-6 and TRBJ1-2; D might be TRBD1 (5 bases). V was cut by 3 bases and J by 6 bases, with 18 bases left in between. This CDR3 has 15 residues. Germline CDR1 is SGHDT and CDR2 is YYEEEE. The CDR3 region is CASSWGSRVIDGYTF. DNA for the CDR3: TGTGCCAGCAGCTGGGGGTCCAGGGTTATCGATGGCTACACCTTC.

This clonotype was seen a few times. The J gene is TRBJ1-6, the V gene TRBV10-3; TRBD1 matches at 9 bases. The CDR3 sequence is 16 residues long. Trimming removed 4 bases from V and 3 bases from J; junction bases left unmatched: 4. Germline V gene lookup returns CDR1 ENHRY and CDR2 SYGVKD. The CDR3 DNA sequence: TGTGCCATCAGTGGGACGGACAGGGGCTATAATTCACCCCTCCACTTT. This sequence encodes CAISGTDRGYNSPLHF.

This clonotype has only one observation. The chain is built from TRBV11-3 and TRBJ1-1; a weak D match, TRBD1 (6 bases). The germline CDR1 and CDR2 sequences are SGHNT and YENEEA. V lost 5 bases and J 2 bases, leaving 15 bases between the germline ends. The CDR3 loop spans 15 amino acids. CDR3 sequence reads: CASSHGGGGNTEAFF. DNA of the CDR3: TGTGCCAGCAGCCACGGGGGCGGGGGCAACACTGAAGCTTTCTTT. Variable domain in full (rest from reference TRBV11-3 and TRBJ1-1): EAGVVQSPRYKIIEKKQPVAFWCNPISGHNTLYWYLQNLGQGPELLIRYENEEAVDDSQLPKDRFSAERLKGVDSTLKIQPAELGDSAVYLCASSHGGGGNTEAFFGQGTRLTVV.

This clonotype was observed once. The chain employs TRBV29-1 and TRBJ1-2; 7 positions agree with TRBD1. V shed 3 bases and J 8 bases; nucleotides not matched to a gene: 15. Germline V gives CDR1 SQVTM, CDR2 ANQGSEA. The CDR3 sequence is 15 residues long. The CDR3 sequence is CSVESGDSPLAGYTF. In DNA form, the CDR3 reads TGCAGCGTTGAGTCGGGGGACAGCCCACTAGCAGGCTACACCTTC.

The chain recombines TRBV6-1 with TRBJ2-1; 13 nucleotides agree with TRBD2. CDR3 length equals 14 residues. Per germline, CDR1 MNHNS and CDR2 SASEGT. Germline trimming cut 8 bases from V and 4 bases from J; bases unmatched to any gene: 2. DNA for the CDR3: TGTGCCAGCCGGACTAGCGGGAGATACAATGAGCAGTTCTTC. Translated: CASRTSGRYNEQFF.